The present entry profiles one TCR beta chain with its context. CDR1 and CDR2 (germline): LGHNA, YNFKEQ. Trimming shortened V by 0 bases and J by 4 bases, and 4 bases separated the two germline ends. The CDR3 is 14 amino acids. TCRdb's copy holds only in-frame clones and misses some; the assay was immunoSEQ multiplex PCR. This sample yields around 2.1 million clones, of which around 95% are seen a single time; over 0.1% belongs to the top ten. This record belongs to a study of shared clonotypes between healthy human individuals. The rearrangement links TRBV4-2 to TRBJ1-6, with D unresolved. This clonotype originated in a young man in good health. What was sequenced was naive CD4+ T cells sorted from blood. Subset specified: CD45RA+ positively selected. The DNA of the CDR3 is TGTGCCAGCAGCCAAGAGGGATATAATTCACCCCTCCACTTT. Translating it yields CASSQEGYNSPLHF.